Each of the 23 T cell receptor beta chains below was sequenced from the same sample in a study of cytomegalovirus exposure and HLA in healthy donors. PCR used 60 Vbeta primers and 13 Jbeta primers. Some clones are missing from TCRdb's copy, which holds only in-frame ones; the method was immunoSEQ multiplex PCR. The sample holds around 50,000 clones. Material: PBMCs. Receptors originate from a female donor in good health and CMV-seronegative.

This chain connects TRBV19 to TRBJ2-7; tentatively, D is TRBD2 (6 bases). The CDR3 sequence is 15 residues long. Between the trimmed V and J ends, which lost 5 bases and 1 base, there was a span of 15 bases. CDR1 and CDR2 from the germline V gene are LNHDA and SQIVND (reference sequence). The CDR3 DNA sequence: TGTGCCAGTAGTCCTGGGGACTGGATATCCTACGAGCAGTACTTC. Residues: CASSPGDWISYEQYF. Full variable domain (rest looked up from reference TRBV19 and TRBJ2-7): DGGITQSPKYLFRKEGQNVTLSCEQNLNHDAMYWYRQDPGQGLRLIYYSQIVNDFQKGDIAEGYSVSREKKESFPLTVTSAQKNPTAFYLCASSPGDWISYEQYFGPGTRLTVT.

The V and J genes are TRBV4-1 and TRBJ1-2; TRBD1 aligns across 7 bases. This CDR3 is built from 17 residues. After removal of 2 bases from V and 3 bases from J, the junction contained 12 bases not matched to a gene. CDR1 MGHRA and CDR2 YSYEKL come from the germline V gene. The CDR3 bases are TGCGCCAGCAGCCAACGGGAGGGGGCGCCTATGGACTATGGCTACACCTTC. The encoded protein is CASSQREGAPMDYGYTF.

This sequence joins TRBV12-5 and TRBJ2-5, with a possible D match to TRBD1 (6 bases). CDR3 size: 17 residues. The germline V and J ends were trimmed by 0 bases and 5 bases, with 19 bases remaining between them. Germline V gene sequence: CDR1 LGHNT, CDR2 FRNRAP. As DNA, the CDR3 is TGTGCTAGTGGTTTGGTACGGACAGAGGTCCAAGCGGAGACCCAGTACTTC. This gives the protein CASGLVRTEVQAETQYF. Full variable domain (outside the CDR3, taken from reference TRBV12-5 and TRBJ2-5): DARVTQTPRHKVTEMGQEVTMRCQPILGHNTVFWYRQTMMQGLELLAYFRNRAPLDDSGMPKDRFSAEMPDATLATLKIQPSEPRDSAVYFCASGLVRTEVQAETQYFGPGTRLLVL.

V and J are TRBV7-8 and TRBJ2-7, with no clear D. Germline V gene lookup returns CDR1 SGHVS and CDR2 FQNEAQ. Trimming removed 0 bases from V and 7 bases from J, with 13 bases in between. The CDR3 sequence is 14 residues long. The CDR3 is CASSLAPSVSEQYF. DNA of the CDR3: TGTGCCAGCAGCTTAGCCCCAAGCGTCTCGGAGCAGTACTTC.

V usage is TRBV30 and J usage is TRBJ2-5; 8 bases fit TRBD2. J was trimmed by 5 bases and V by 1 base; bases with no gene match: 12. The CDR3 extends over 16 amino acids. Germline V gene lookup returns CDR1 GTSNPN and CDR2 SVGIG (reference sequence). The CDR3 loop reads CAWSGFGTRVQETQYF. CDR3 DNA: TGTGCCTGGAGTGGCTTCGGGACTAGGGTTCAGGAGACCCAGTACTTC. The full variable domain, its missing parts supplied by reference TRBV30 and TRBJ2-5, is SQTIHQWPATLVQPVGSPLSLECTVEGTSNPNLYWYRQAAGRGLQLLFYSVGIGQISSEVPQNLSASRPQDRQFILSSKKLLLSDSGFYLCAWSGFGTRVQETQYFGPGTRLLVL.

The CDR3 loop is CASSRGLAGGLQETQYF. CDR3 DNA: TGCGCCAGCAGCCGGGGACTAGCGGGGGGGCTCCAAGAGACCCAGTACTTC. The chain uses TRBV4-1 and TRBJ2-5, with 16 bases aligning to TRBD2. With V trimmed by 4 bases and J by 1 base, 3 bases remained unmatched. Germline values: CDR1 MGHRA, CDR2 YSYEKL. This CDR3 has 17 amino acids.

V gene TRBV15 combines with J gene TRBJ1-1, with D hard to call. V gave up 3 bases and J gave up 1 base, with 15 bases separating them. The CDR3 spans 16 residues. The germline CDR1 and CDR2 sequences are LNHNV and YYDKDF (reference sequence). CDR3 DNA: TGTGCCACCAGCAGGAGTGGGTTTGGCGGGAACACTGAAGCTTTCTTT. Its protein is CATSRSGFGGNTEAFF.

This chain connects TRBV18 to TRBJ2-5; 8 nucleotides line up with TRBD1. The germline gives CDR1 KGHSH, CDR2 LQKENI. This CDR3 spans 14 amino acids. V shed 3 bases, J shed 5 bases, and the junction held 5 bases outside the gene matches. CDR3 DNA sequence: TGTGCCAGCTCACCGGACAGGGTAGTTGAGACCCAGTACTTC. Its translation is CASSPDRVVETQYF.

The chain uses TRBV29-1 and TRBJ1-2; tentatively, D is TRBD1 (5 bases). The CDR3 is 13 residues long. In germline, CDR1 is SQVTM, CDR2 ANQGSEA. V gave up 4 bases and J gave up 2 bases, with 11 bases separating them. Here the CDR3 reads CSVVFRGNYGYTF. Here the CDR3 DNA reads TGCAGCGTTGTTTTTAGGGGCAACTATGGCTACACCTTC.

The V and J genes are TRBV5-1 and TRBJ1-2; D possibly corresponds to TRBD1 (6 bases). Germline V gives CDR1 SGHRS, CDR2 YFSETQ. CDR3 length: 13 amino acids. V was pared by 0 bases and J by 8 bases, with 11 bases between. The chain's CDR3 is CASSLERGGGYTF. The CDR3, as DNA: TGCGCCAGCAGCTTGGAAAGGGGGGGCGGCTACACCTTC.

The CDR3 sequence is CASTRQENTEAFF. CDR3 sequence (DNA): TGCGCCAGCACCCGACAGGAGAACACTGAAGCTTTCTTT. The chain has TRBV4-1 and TRBJ1-1, with TRBD1 as a possible D gene (6 bases). The germline V gene has CDR1 MGHRA and CDR2 YSYEKL. The CDR3 has 13 amino acids. The ends were cut back, 7 bases at V and 1 base at J, with 10 bases in the middle.

CDR3 nucleotides: TGTGCCAGCAGCATAGGACTAGAGCCATTAAGAGAAGAGCAGTACTTC. It is translated as CASSIGLEPLREEQYF. This rearrangement joins TRBV5-6 to TRBJ2-7, with 7 nucleotides matching TRBD2. Looked up from germline, CDR1 is SGHDT and CDR2 is YYEEEE. V dropped 4 bases and J dropped 7; count of bases not matched to a gene: 17. This CDR3 spans 16 amino acids.

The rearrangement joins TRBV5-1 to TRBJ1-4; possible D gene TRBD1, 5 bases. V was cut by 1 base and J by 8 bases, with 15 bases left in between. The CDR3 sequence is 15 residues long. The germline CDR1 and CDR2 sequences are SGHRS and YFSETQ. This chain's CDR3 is CASSLTSGEREKLFF. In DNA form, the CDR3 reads TGCGCCAGCAGCTTGACTTCGGGGGAGAGGGAAAAACTGTTTTTT.

In DNA form, the CDR3 reads TGTGCTAGTGGTCCGACCTTGACGGGGGAACAAGAGACCCAGTACTTC. Its translation is CASGPTLTGEQETQYF. The V call is TRBV12-5, the J call TRBJ2-5, with D possibly matching TRBD2 (6 bases). Germline V gene data show CDR1 as LGHNT and CDR2 as FRNRAP. The V and J ends lost 5 bases and 2 bases respectively, with 18 bases between them. This CDR3 is 16 amino acids long.

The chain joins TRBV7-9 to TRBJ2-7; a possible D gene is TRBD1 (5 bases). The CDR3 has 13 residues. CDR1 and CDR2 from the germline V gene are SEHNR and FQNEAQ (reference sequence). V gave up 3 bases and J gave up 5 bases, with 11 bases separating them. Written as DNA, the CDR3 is TGTGCCAGCAGCTTCGGCAGGGCCAACGAGCAGTACTTC. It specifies CASSFGRANEQYF.

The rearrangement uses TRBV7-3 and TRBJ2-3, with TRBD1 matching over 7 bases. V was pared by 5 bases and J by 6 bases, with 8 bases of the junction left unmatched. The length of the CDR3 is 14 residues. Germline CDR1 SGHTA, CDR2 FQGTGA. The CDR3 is CASSLDRAGDTQYF. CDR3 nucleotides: TGTGCCAGCAGCCTCGACAGGGCCGGGGATACGCAGTATTTT. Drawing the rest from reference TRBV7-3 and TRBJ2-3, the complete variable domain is GAGVSQTPSNKVTEKGKYVELRCDPISGHTALYWYRQSLGQGPEFLIYFQGTGAADDSGLPNDRFFAVRPEGSVSTLKIQRTERGDSAVYLCASSLDRAGDTQYFGPGTRLTVL.

CDR3: CACGLADLYEQYF. The CDR3 DNA reads as TGTGCCTGTGGACTAGCGGACCTCTACGAGCAGTACTTC. The chain uses TRBV30 and TRBJ2-7; 10 nucleotides agree with TRBD2. Looked up from germline, CDR1 is GTSNPN and CDR2 is SVGIG (reference sequence). There are 13 residues in the CDR3. With V trimmed by 6 bases and J by 3 bases, 5 bases remained unmatched. Full variable domain (outside the CDR3, taken from reference TRBV30 and TRBJ2-7): SQTIHQWPATLVQPVGSPLSLECTVEGTSNPNLYWYRQAAGRGLQLLFYSVGIGQISSEVPQNLSASRPQDRQFILSSKKLLLSDSGFYLCACGLADLYEQYFGPGTRLTVT.

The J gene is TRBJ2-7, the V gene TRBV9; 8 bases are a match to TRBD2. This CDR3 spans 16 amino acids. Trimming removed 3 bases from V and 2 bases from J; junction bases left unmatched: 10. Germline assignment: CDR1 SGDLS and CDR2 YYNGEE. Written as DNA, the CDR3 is TGTGCCAGCAGCGGACTGGGGGGTAGCGGGGCCTACGAGCAGTACTTC. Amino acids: CASSGLGGSGAYEQYF.

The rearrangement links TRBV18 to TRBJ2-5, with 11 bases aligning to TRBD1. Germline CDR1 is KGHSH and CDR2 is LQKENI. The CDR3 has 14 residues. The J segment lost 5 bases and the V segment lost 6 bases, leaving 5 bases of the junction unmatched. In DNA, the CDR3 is TGTGCCAGCTCCGGACAGGGGGCGATGGAGACCCAGTACTTC. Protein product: CASSGQGAMETQYF.

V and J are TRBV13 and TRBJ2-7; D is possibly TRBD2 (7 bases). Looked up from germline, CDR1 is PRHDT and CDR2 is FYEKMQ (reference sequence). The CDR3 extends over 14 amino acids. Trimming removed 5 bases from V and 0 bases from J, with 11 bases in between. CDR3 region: CASSPRGGSYEQYF. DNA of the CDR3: TGTGCCAGCAGCCCGAGGGGGGGCTCCTACGAGCAGTACTTC.

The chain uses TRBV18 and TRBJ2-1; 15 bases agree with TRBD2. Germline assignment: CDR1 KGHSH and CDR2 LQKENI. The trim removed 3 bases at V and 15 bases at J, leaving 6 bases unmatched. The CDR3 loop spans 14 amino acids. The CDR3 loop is CASSPPPGLAGGFF. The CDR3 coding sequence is TGTGCCAGCTCACCTCCGCCGGGACTAGCGGGGGGGTTCTTC. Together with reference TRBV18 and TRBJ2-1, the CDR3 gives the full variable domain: NAGVMQNPRHLVRRRGQEARLRCSPMKGHSHVYWYRQLPEEGLKFMVYLQKENIIDESGMPKERFSAEFPKEGPSILRIQQVVRGDSAAYFCASSPPPGLAGGFFGPGTRLTVL.

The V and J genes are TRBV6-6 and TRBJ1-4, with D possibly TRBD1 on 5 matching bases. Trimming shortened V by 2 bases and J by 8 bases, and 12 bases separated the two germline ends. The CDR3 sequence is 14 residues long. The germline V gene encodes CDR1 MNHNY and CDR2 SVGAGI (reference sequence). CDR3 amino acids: CASSYRGIGEKLFF. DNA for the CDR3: TGTGCCAGCAGTTACCGGGGGATCGGGGAAAAACTGTTTTTT.

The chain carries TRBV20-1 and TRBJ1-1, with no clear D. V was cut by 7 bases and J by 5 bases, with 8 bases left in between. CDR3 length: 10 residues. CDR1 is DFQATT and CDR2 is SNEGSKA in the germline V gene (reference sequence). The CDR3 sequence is CSGGGTEAFF. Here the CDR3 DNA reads TGCAGTGGAGGTGGGACTGAAGCTTTCTTT.